This TCR beta chain appears in the sequencing data of a study of T cell changes during pregnancy in multiple sclerosis. The germline V and J ends were trimmed by 4 bases and 6 bases, with 11 bases remaining between them. This CDR3 has 13 amino acids. The germline V gene encodes CDR1 MNHNY and CDR2 SVGAGI (reference sequence). Generated by immunoSEQ multiplex PCR, the TCRdb table keeps only in-frame clones and is missing some. This repertoire shows about 46,000 clones, about 90% found once; its top ten account for 0.35% to 0.4%. This chain connects TRBV6-6 to TRBJ2-3, with a possible D match to TRBD2 (5 bases). The sample in question was CD4+ T cells from peripheral blood mononuclear cells, obtained after pregnancy. The TCR originated in a female donor with multiple sclerosis, enrolled in a pregnancy study. Here the CDR3 DNA reads TGTGCCAGCAGTTCCCCCGGGGTGGATACGCAGTATTTT. This encodes CASSSPGVDTQYF.